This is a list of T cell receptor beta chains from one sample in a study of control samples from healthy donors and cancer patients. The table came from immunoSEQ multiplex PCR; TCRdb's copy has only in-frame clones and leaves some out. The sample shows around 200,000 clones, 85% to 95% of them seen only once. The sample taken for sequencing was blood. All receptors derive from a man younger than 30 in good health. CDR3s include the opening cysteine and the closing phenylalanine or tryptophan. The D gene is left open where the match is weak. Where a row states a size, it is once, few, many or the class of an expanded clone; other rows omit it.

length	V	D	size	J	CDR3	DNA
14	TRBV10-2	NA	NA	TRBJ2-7	CATLSGTNSYEQYF	TGCGCCACTTTGTCCGGGACAAACTCCTACGAGCAGTACTTC
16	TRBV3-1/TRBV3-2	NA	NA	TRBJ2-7	CASSQGGGGTSYEQYF	TGTGCCAGCAGCCAAGGAGGGGGGGGTACTTCCTACGAGCAGTACTTC
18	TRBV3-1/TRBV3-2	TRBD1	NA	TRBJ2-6	CASSQEGQGYTGANVLTF	TGTGCCAGCAGCCAAGAGGGACAGGGCTACACTGGGGCCAACGTCCTGACTTTC
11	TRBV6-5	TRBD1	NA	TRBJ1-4	CAGGTDKGLFF	TGTGCCGGAGGGACAGACAAAGGGCTGTTTTTT
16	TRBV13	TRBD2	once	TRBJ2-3	CASSLKVGGSTDTQYF	TGTGCCAGCAGCTTAAAGGTGGGGGGGAGCACAGATACGCAGTATTTT
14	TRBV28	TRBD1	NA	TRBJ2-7	CASTGDRDLYVKYF	TGTGCCTCCACAGGGGACAGGGACTTATATGTTAAGTACTTC
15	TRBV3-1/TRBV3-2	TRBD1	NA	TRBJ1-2	CASSQSDRGYYGYTF	TGTGCCAGCAGCCAATCAGACAGGGGATACTATGGCTACACCTTC
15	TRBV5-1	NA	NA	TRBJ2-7	CASSLGQASSYEQYF	TGCGCCAGCAGCTTGGGCCAGGCCAGCTCCTACGAGCAGTACTTC
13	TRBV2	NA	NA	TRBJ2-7	CASSGRSRYEQYF	TGTGCCAGCAGTGGACGCTCCCGCTACGAGCAGTACTTC
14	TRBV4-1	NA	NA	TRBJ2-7	CASSQDPRGSEQYF	TGCGCCAGCAGCCAAGATCCCAGGGGCAGCGAGCAGTACTTC
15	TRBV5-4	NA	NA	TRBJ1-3	CASSLKGSSGNTIYF	TGTGCCAGCAGCTTGAAGGGATCCTCTGGAAACACCATATATTTT
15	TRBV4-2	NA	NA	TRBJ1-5	CASSHGQGWDQPQHF	TGTGCCAGCAGCCACGGGCAGGGCTGGGATCAGCCCCAGCATTTT
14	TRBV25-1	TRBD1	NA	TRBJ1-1	CASSQTGKNTEAFF	TGTGCCAGCAGTCAGACAGGGAAGAACACTGAAGCTTTCTTT
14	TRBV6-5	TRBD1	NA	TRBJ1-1	CASSYRQGYTEAFF	TGTGCCAGCAGTTATAGACAGGGATACACTGAAGCTTTCTTT
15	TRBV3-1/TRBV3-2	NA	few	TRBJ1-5	CASSSGTVSNQPQHF	TGTGCCAGCAGCAGCGGGACCGTAAGCAATCAGCCCCAGCATTTT
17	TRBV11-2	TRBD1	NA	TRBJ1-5	CASSRLGQGAYIQPQHF	TGTGCCAGCAGCCGCCTGGGACAGGGGGCGTATATTCAGCCCCAGCATTTT
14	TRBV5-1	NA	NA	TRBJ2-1	CASRTGPRDHEQFF	TGCGCCAGCAGAACGGGACCTCGGGACCATGAGCAGTTCTTC
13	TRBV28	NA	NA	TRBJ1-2	CASEDGRNYGYTF	TGTGCCAGCGAGGACGGGAGGAACTATGGCTACACCTTC
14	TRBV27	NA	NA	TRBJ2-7	CASSRVGGLYEQYF	TGTGCCAGCAGCCGGGTCGGGGGTCTCTACGAGCAGTACTTC